Following are 29 T cell receptor beta chains from one sample sequenced in a study of cytomegalovirus exposure and HLA in healthy donors. 13 Jbeta primers and 60 Vbeta primers were used for the PCR. Method: immunoSEQ multiplex PCR; TCRdb's copy keeps in-frame clones and lacks some. The table records 150,000 to 200,000 clones, 82% of them present only once. The sequencing input was PBMCs. The receptors here all came from a girl between 5 and 17 years old in good health and CMV-seropositive.

The chain is built from TRBV6-5 and TRBJ1-1; D remains unclear. Germline V gene data show CDR1 as MNHEY and CDR2 as SVGAGI. V was trimmed by 4 bases and J by 4 bases, leaving 16 bases between them. The length of the CDR3 is 15 residues. The DNA of the CDR3 is TGTGCCAGCAGTTCCCTTCGAGGGTCTAGCACTGAAGCTTTCTTT. Protein sequence: CASSSLRGSSTEAFF.

This chain joins TRBV28 and TRBJ1-4, with a possible D match to TRBD1 (5 bases). The CDR3 has 12 amino acids. Germline V lookup: CDR1 MDHEN, CDR2 SYDVKM. V was trimmed by 6 bases and J by 8 bases, leaving 10 bases between them. The CDR3 loop reads CASRKRGEKLFF. CDR3 bases: TGTGCCAGCAGGAAGCGGGGGGAAAAACTGTTTTTT.

The chain combines TRBV29-1 with TRBJ2-7; TRBD2 agrees at 8 bases. Germline CDR1 SQVTM, CDR2 ANQGSEA. V lost 1 base, J lost 5 bases, and 7 bases stayed unmatched. The CDR3 is 14 amino acids. The CDR3 DNA follows: TGCAGCGTTGAAGGGACTAGCCTTGGCGACGAGCAGTACTTC. The encoded protein is CSVEGTSLGDEQYF.

The chain links TRBV2 to TRBJ2-3; 12 bases are a match to TRBD2. Germline assignment: CDR1 SNHLY and CDR2 FYNNEI. The CDR3 is 18 amino acids. V lost 6 bases to trimming and J lost 6 bases; unmatched junction nucleotides: 16. In DNA, the CDR3 is TGTGCCAGCAGCACTCCTAGCGGGGGGGGTACCTTACCGGATACGCAGTATTTT. Amino acid sequence: CASSTPSGGGTLPDTQYF. Supplemented by reference TRBV2 and TRBJ2-3, the full variable domain reads EPEVTQTPSHQVTQMGQEVILRCVPISNHLYFYWYRQILGQKVEFLVSFYNNEISEKSEIFDDQFSVERPDGSNFTLKIRSTKLEDSAMYFCASSTPSGGGTLPDTQYFGPGTRLTVL.

This chain uses TRBV19 with TRBJ1-4; 8 bases are shared with TRBD1. The V segment lost 6 bases and the J segment 2 bases; nucleotides outside the gene matches: 11. Germline V gives CDR1 LNHDA, CDR2 SQIVND (reference sequence). This CDR3 spans 17 amino acids. The CDR3 DNA sequence: TGTGCCAGTAGCAGGGGGCGGAAATATTCGACTAATGAAAAACTGTTTTTT. It is translated as CASSRGRKYSTNEKLFF.

On this clone: The sample contains more than one DNA sequence encoding this CDR3. The chain combines TRBV6-5 with TRBJ1-1; D remains ambiguous. The CDR3 spans 11 residues. Germline CDR1 reads MNHEY; CDR2 reads SVGAGI. V shed 4 bases and J shed 3 bases, with 3 bases lying between them. CDR3 loop: CASSSYTEAFF. The CDR3, as DNA: TGTGCCAGCAGTTCTTACACTGAAGCTTTCTTT.

V gene TRBV10-2 combines with J gene TRBJ1-2; 9 nucleotides match TRBD1. The V segment lost 7 bases and the J segment 6 bases; nucleotides outside the gene matches: 9. CDR1 is WSHSY and CDR2 is SAAADI in the germline V gene. This CDR3 has 14 amino acids. For the CDR3, the DNA is TGCGCCAGCAATCCGGACAGGGGAGCAAATGGCTACACCTTC. Its translation is CASNPDRGANGYTF.

The CDR3: CASSLGLNSGYEQYF. As DNA, the CDR3 is TGTGCCAGCAGCTTAGGGCTAAATTCAGGGTACGAGCAGTACTTC. The rearrangement joins TRBV7-2 to TRBJ2-7, with a possible D match to TRBD1 (5 bases). Trimming left V 1 base short and J 4 bases short, with 14 bases between. The CDR3 is 15 residues long. The V gene's germline CDR1 is SGHTA and CDR2 FQGNSA.

The chain uses TRBV28 and TRBJ1-2; 10 bases match TRBD1. The CDR3 totals 12 residues. Germline CDR1 reads MDHEN; CDR2 reads SYDVKM. Trimming took 8 bases from V and 7 from J; bases not matched to a gene: 4. CDR3 nucleotide sequence: TGTGCCAGCGAGGGGGACAGGGGTGGCTACACCTTC. It codes for CASEGDRGGYTF.

V gene TRBV9 combines with J gene TRBJ2-5; perhaps TRBD2 as D (6 bases). The CDR3 totals 15 residues. Germline V gives CDR1 SGDLS, CDR2 YYNGEE. V dropped 0 bases and J dropped 5 bases, with 14 bases sitting between them. As DNA, the CDR3 is TGTGCCAGCAGCGTAGGTTCCCCGGGGAGGGAGACCCAGTACTTC. Protein product: CASSVGSPGRETQYF.

This sequence joins TRBV7-9 and TRBJ1-4; a possible D gene is TRBD1 (5 bases). V was clipped by 5 bases and J by 7 bases, with 11 bases between them. The CDR3 length is 13 residues. CDR1 is SEHNR, CDR2 FQNEAQ, per germline (reference sequence). CDR3 protein: CASSRTWGEKLFF. CDR3 coding DNA: TGTGCCAGCAGCAGGACATGGGGTGAAAAACTGTTTTTT.

The CDR3 DNA follows: TGTGCCAGCACCCAGACTAGCGGGGGCCACACAGATACGCAGTATTTT. Amino acids: CASTQTSGGHTDTQYF. The chain has TRBV28 and TRBJ2-3; 12 bases fit TRBD2. Trimming at V came to 7 bases and at J to 2 bases, leaving 7 bases not matched to a gene. The germline V gene encodes CDR1 MDHEN and CDR2 SYDVKM. The CDR3 runs to 16 residues.

This chain uses TRBV28 with TRBJ2-7; 9 nucleotides match TRBD1. Germline V gene data show CDR1 as MDHEN and CDR2 as SYDVKM. V lost 3 bases, J lost 2 bases, and 14 bases stayed unmatched. The length of the CDR3 is 18 residues. CDR3 sequence: CASSFPVDTGGIPYEQYF. CDR3 sequence (DNA): TGTGCCAGCAGTTTTCCGGTCGACACAGGGGGCATTCCCTACGAGCAGTACTTC.

The chain couples TRBV18 to TRBJ1-3, with 9 bases aligning to TRBD1. The germline gives CDR1 KGHSH, CDR2 LQKENI. CDR3 length equals 16 residues. V shed 4 bases, J shed 8 bases, and the junction held 12 bases outside the gene matches. The CDR3 DNA is TGTGCCAGCTCACGCAGCTCACAGGGGGCGTCGGACACCATATATTTT. As protein: CASSRSSQGASDTIYF. The full variable domain, completed using reference TRBV18 and TRBJ1-3, is NAGVMQNPRHLVRRRGQEARLRCSPMKGHSHVYWYRQLPEEGLKFMVYLQKENIIDESGMPKERFSAEFPKEGPSILRIQQVVRGDSAAYFCASSRSSQGASDTIYFGEGSWLTVV.

The chain combines TRBV28 with TRBJ1-5; D might be TRBD1 (6 bases). V lost 5 bases and J 3 bases, leaving 14 bases between the germline ends. The CDR3 extends over 15 amino acids. Germline V gives CDR1 MDHEN, CDR2 SYDVKM. For the CDR3, the DNA is TGTGCCAGCAGTCATGGGGGGGGGCCCAATCAGCCCCAGCATTTT. This encodes CASSHGGGPNQPQHF.

This clone was seen only a few times. The rearrangement joins TRBV9 to TRBJ2-5, with D maybe TRBD2 (5 bases). Deletions cut 3 bases from V and 5 bases from J, with 17 bases between. CDR1 is SGDLS, CDR2 YYNGEE, per germline. The CDR3 totals 15 residues. This CDR3 reads CASSASPTLGETQYF. As DNA, the CDR3 is TGTGCCAGCAGCGCTAGCCCTACCTTAGGGGAGACCCAGTACTTC.

This clone was picked up a small number of times. The V call is TRBV5-4, the J call TRBJ2-1, with TRBD1 matching over 7 bases. This CDR3 comprises 13 residues. J gave up 8 bases and V 4 bases, and 6 bases lay outside the gene matches. In germline, CDR1 is SGHNT, CDR2 YYREEE (reference sequence). DNA of the CDR3: TGTGCCAGCAGCCCGGACAGGAAGGATGAGCAGTTCTTC. Translation gives CASSPDRKDEQFF.

V usage is TRBV5-1 and J usage is TRBJ2-1; TRBD2 matches 11 bases. Germline trimming cut 4 bases from V and 5 bases from J; bases unmatched to any gene: 11. CDR1 is SGHRS, CDR2 YFSETQ, per germline. The CDR3 has 17 residues. CDR3 nucleotides: TGCGCCAGCAGCCCAGGATACACTAGCGGGAGACACAATGAGCAGTTCTTC. It encodes CASSPGYTSGRHNEQFF.

This clone was found once. This chain uses TRBV7-3 with TRBJ2-2, with a possible D match to TRBD2 (6 bases). Germline CDR1 and CDR2: SGHTA and FQGTGA. The CDR3 loop spans 15 amino acids. The V end was cut by 1 base, the J end by 6 bases, with 12 bases between. The chain's CDR3 is CASSLIGGMAGELFF. The CDR3 coding sequence is TGTGCCAGCAGCTTAATCGGGGGAATGGCCGGGGAGCTGTTTTTT.

The chain is built from TRBV27 and TRBJ1-2, with 11 bases that match TRBD1. J was trimmed by 4 bases and V by 5 bases; bases with no gene match: 6. Germline V gene lookup returns CDR1 MNHEY and CDR2 SMNVEV (reference sequence). The CDR3 is 15 residues long. The CDR3 coding sequence is TGTGCCAGCAGTCTGGGGACAGGGGGGTTCTATGGCTACACCTTC. It translates to CASSLGTGGFYGYTF.

This rearrangement joins TRBV5-1 to TRBJ2-7; 12 nucleotides match TRBD2. This CDR3 is built from 16 residues. J was trimmed by 7 bases and V by 1 base; bases with no gene match: 9. Looked up from germline, CDR1 is SGHRS and CDR2 is YFSETQ. The CDR3 loop reads CASSLTSGRLRGEQYF. In DNA form, the CDR3 reads TGCGCCAGCAGCTTGACTAGCGGGAGGCTCCGAGGTGAGCAGTACTTC.

For the CDR3, the DNA is TGTGCCAGTAGTCGTCGCTCTGGAAACACCATATATTTT. Encoded protein: CASSRRSGNTIYF. The rearrangement uses TRBV19 and TRBJ1-3, with D unresolved. With 5 bases removed from V and 0 bases from J, the gap between germline ends came to 5 bases. The CDR3 sequence is 13 residues long. Germline CDR1 is LNHDA and CDR2 is SQIVND (reference sequence).

J is TRBJ1-5 and V is TRBV28, with 7 bases identical to TRBD1. V dropped 6 bases and J dropped 4; count of bases not matched to a gene: 6. Germline V CDR1 and CDR2: MDHEN, SYDVKM. The CDR3 runs 14 residues. Written as DNA, the CDR3 is TGTGCCAGCAGCCCCGGGACAGAGAATCAGCCCCAGCATTTT. It is translated as CASSPGTENQPQHF. Looking up the rest from reference TRBV28 and TRBJ1-5 gives the full variable domain: DVKVTQSSRYLVKRTGEKVFLECVQDMDHENMFWYRQDPGLGLRLIYFSYDVKMKEKGDIPEGYSVSREKKERFSLILESASTNQTSMYLCASSPGTENQPQHFGDGTRLSIL.

The V and J genes are TRBV13 and TRBJ1-1; no clear D gene. The CDR3 loop spans 14 amino acids. Germline values: CDR1 PRHDT, CDR2 FYEKMQ (reference sequence). V dropped 4 bases and J dropped 5 bases, with 14 bases sitting between them. CDR3 sequence: CASSSGLGRTEAFF. In DNA, the CDR3 is TGTGCCAGCAGCTCGGGGTTAGGGAGGACTGAAGCTTTCTTT.

The V gene is TRBV2, the J gene TRBJ2-1; D gene uncertain. The CDR3 runs to 13 residues. Germline CDR1 reads SNHLY; CDR2 reads FYNNEI. Trimming removed 4 bases at V and 15 bases at J, with 19 bases between. DNA of the CDR3: TGTGCCAGCAGTGTAAGTCGGCCCCTGACATTGTTCTTC. Translated: CASSVSRPLTLFF.

The rearrangement joins TRBV10-2 to TRBJ1-3; tentatively, D is TRBD1 (5 bases). Germline assignment: CDR1 WSHSY and CDR2 SAAADI. V gave up 6 bases and J gave up 2 bases, with 17 bases separating them. The CDR3 is made up of 16 amino acids. In DNA, the CDR3 is TGCGCCAGCAGACCCCCCTGGGGGGGTACTGGAAACACCATATATTTT. It translates to CASRPPWGGTGNTIYF.

The rearrangement links TRBV29-1 to TRBJ2-7, with 11 bases lining up with TRBD2. V was pared by 7 bases and J by 0 bases, with 14 bases of the junction left unmatched. The CDR3 loop spans 17 amino acids. Germline-derived CDR1 and CDR2 are SQVTM and ANQGSEA. The CDR3 protein is CSAGRWSSGRSSYEQYF. DNA for the CDR3: TGCAGCGCGGGGAGGTGGTCTAGCGGGAGGTCCTCCTACGAGCAGTACTTC.

This clone was counted between two and nine times. This chain connects TRBV15 to TRBJ1-3, with D unresolved. Germline CDR1 and CDR2: LNHNV and YYDKDF (reference sequence). The V end lost 6 bases, the J end lost 0 bases, and 9 bases lay between the germline ends. The CDR3 contains 14 residues. CDR3 DNA: TGTGCCACCAGTGCGGGAATCTCTGGAAACACCATATATTTT. Its protein is CATSAGISGNTIYF.

This clone was recorded only once. The rearrangement links TRBV6-5 to TRBJ1-2, with D perhaps TRBD1 (5 bases). This CDR3 region has 14 residues. Per germline, CDR1 MNHEY and CDR2 SVGAGI. V was pared by 2 bases and J by 5 bases, with 12 bases between. The CDR3 DNA is TGTGCCAGCAGTTACAATTGGGGCCTATATGGCTACACCTTC. Translation gives CASSYNWGLYGYTF.